This TCR beta chain was sequenced in a study of neurological immune-mediated disorders. Findings of the study overall: TCR clonal expansion peaked in HTLV-1-associated myelopathy patients and was lowest in multiple sclerosis patients.

TCRdb processed the 5' RACE reads anew with MiXCR; each CDR3 protein has one entry. Of approximately 68,000 distinct CDR3 sequences in the sample, under 5.5% were seen once. This clonotype was recorded many times. Its antigen is not identified. This CDR3 has 14 residues. The germline gives CDR1 DFQATT, CDR2 SNEGSKA (reference sequence). V gave up 6 bases and J gave up 4 bases, with 15 bases separating them. The clonotype was recovered from a woman aged 70-85 years with multiple sclerosis. The chain recombines TRBV20-1 with TRBJ1-4; D uncertain. What was sequenced was PBMCs. This CDR3 reads CSANTGSYNEKLFF. As DNA, the CDR3 is TGCAGTGCGAACACCGGGAGTTATAATGAAAAACTGTTTTTT.